Shown below are 21 T cell receptor beta chains from a single sample sequenced in a study of blood T cell repertoires in COVID-19. The protocol was immunoSEQ multiplex PCR, while the TCRdb copy is restricted to in-frame clones and leaves out a portion. Counted here are tens of thousands of clones, 77% occurring once; the ten biggest clones make up around 2%. Input material: peripheral blood. These receptors were obtained from a man aged 70-80 years with COVID-19, enrolled during active disease.

The genes are TRBV5-4 and TRBJ2-2; D gene unclear. The CDR3 runs to 14 residues. V shed 4 bases and J shed 2 bases, with 9 bases lying between them. The germline gives CDR1 SGHNT, CDR2 YYREEE (reference sequence). CDR3 residues: CASSHSANTGELFF. Written as DNA, the CDR3 is TGTGCCAGCAGCCACTCCGCCAACACCGGGGAGCTGTTTTTT.

As to this clone: The same CDR3 can be traced to other DNA sequences in this sample. CDR3 residues: CASSLGLNNEQFF. CDR3 DNA: TGTGCCAGCAGCTTAGGCCTAAACAATGAGCAGTTCTTC. The J gene is TRBJ2-1, the V gene TRBV11-2; D gene unclear. Per germline, CDR1 SGHAT and CDR2 FQNNGV. Between the trimmed V and J ends, which lost 1 base and 5 bases, there was a span of 6 bases. This CDR3 has 13 residues.

V and J are TRBV19 and TRBJ2-3, with TRBD2 as a possible D gene (5 bases). Trimming pared 5 bases from V and 4 bases from J, leaving 19 bases between. Germline V gene data show CDR1 as LNHDA and CDR2 as SQIVND (reference sequence). CDR3 length equals 16 residues. The CDR3 DNA reads TGTGCCAGTAGTGGAATAGCGACAAGAGAGGCAGATACGCAGTATTTT. Translation: CASSGIATREADTQYF. Supplemented by reference TRBV19 and TRBJ2-3, the full variable domain reads DGGITQSPKYLFRKEGQNVTLSCEQNLNHDAMYWYRQDPGQGLRLIYYSQIVNDFQKGDIAEGYSVSREKKESFPLTVTSAQKNPTAFYLCASSGIATREADTQYFGPGTRLTVL.

The J gene is TRBJ2-6, the V gene TRBV24-1, with TRBD1 matching 7 bases. The length of the CDR3 is 16 residues. V shed 4 bases and J 0 bases; nucleotides not matched to a gene: 2. Looked up from germline, CDR1 is KGHDR and CDR2 is SFDVKD. The DNA for the CDR3 is TGTGCCACCAGTGACCGGGACAGCTCTGGGGCCAACGTCCTGACTTTC. Its translation: CATSDRDSSGANVLTF.

The chain carries TRBV7-8 and TRBJ1-6; D may be TRBD1 (6 bases). The length of the CDR3 is 15 residues. CDR1 and CDR2 from the germline V gene are SGHVS and FQNEAQ. With 0 bases removed from V and 11 bases from J, the gap between germline ends came to 14 bases. The CDR3 here is CASSLAGDRLAPLHF. In nucleotides, the CDR3 is TGTGCCAGCAGCTTAGCCGGAGACAGGCTGGCACCCCTCCACTTT.

This chain links TRBV7-2 with TRBJ2-7; 12 positions match TRBD1. This CDR3 is built from 15 residues. Per germline, CDR1 SGHTA and CDR2 FQGNSA. The junction had 2 bases not matched to a gene; V was cut back by 0 bases and J by 5 bases. Here the CDR3 DNA reads TGTGCCAGCAGCTTAGCGGGACAGGGGGCCCACGAGCAGTACTTC. Translated: CASSLAGQGAHEQYF.

The chain carries TRBV9 and TRBJ2-2; tentatively, D is TRBD1 (6 bases). There are 15 residues in the CDR3. Germline CDR1 and CDR2: SGDLS and YYNGEE. V shed 4 bases and J shed 4 bases, with 14 bases lying between them. The CDR3 DNA sequence: TGTGCCAGCAGCCTCGCAGGGGTAGGCACCGGGGAGCTGTTTTTT. Protein product: CASSLAGVGTGELFF.

The V and J genes are TRBV9 and TRBJ2-7; 9 bases fit TRBD1. Germline V gives CDR1 SGDLS, CDR2 YYNGEE. The V and J ends lost 0 bases and 3 bases, in that order; junction bases with no gene match: 7. The CDR3 is 16 residues long. The CDR3, as DNA: TGTGCCAGCAGCGTAGGGGCTTCGGGACAGGGCTACGAGCAGTACTTC. Translated, it gives CASSVGASGQGYEQYF.

This clone turned up a few times. The chain is built from TRBV19 and TRBJ2-3, with D maybe TRBD1 (5 bases). Deletions cut 1 base from V and 0 bases from J, with 8 bases between. The CDR3 loop spans 15 amino acids. Germline CDR1 and CDR2: LNHDA and SQIVND (reference sequence). The CDR3, as DNA: TGTGCCAGTAGTATAGGGGGCGGAAGCACAGATACGCAGTATTTT. Amino acid sequence: CASSIGGGSTDTQYF.

V gene TRBV27 combines with J gene TRBJ1-1; D possibly corresponds to TRBD1 (6 bases). The germline gives CDR1 MNHEY, CDR2 SMNVEV (reference sequence). Trimming took off 5 bases at V and 1 base at J, with 14 bases between the two ends. CDR3 length: 15 amino acids. For the CDR3, the DNA is TGTGCCAGCAGTACAGGGTGGGTGAGGAACACTGAAGCTTTCTTT. Residues: CASSTGWVRNTEAFF.

This clone came up a few times. The CDR3, as DNA: TGTGCCAGCAGCGACACAGGGGAGTCTGGCTACACCTTC. Its protein product is CASSDTGESGYTF. The rearrangement links TRBV7-2 to TRBJ1-2; 7 bases agree with TRBD1. The CDR3 totals 13 residues. J was trimmed by 7 bases and V by 5 bases; bases with no gene match: 7. Germline-derived CDR1 and CDR2 are SGHTA and FQGNSA. Together with reference TRBV7-2 and TRBJ1-2, the CDR3 gives the full variable domain: GAGVSQSPSNKVTEKGKDVELRCDPISGHTALYWYRQSLGQGLEFLIYFQGNSAPDKSGLPSDRFSAERTGGSVSTLTIQRTQQEDSAVYLCASSDTGESGYTFGSGTRLTVV.

This clone has a handful of counts. The rearrangement uses TRBV30 and TRBJ1-2; TRBD1 matches 10 bases. The length of the CDR3 is 14 residues. J was trimmed by 5 bases and V by 2 bases; bases with no gene match: 5. Germline V gene data show CDR1 as GTSNPN and CDR2 as SVGIG (reference sequence). The CDR3 is CAWSRDRGGYGYTF. As DNA, the CDR3 is TGTGCCTGGAGTCGGGACAGGGGAGGGTATGGCTACACCTTC. Full variable domain (rest looked up from reference TRBV30 and TRBJ1-2): SQTIHQWPATLVQPVGSPLSLECTVEGTSNPNLYWYRQAAGRGLQLLFYSVGIGQISSEVPQNLSASRPQDRQFILSSKKLLLSDSGFYLCAWSRDRGGYGYTFGSGTRLTVV.

This clone was found once. The V gene is TRBV5-1, the J gene TRBJ2-2; D is unclear. Germline CDR1 reads SGHRS; CDR2 reads YFSETQ. This CDR3 contains 16 residues. Trimming left V 6 bases short and J 4 bases short, with 19 bases between. CDR3 residues: CASISGVQGGTGELFF. CDR3 in DNA: TGCGCCAGCATCTCGGGTGTCCAAGGCGGCACCGGGGAGCTGTTTTTT. Looking up the rest from reference TRBV5-1 and TRBJ2-2 gives the full variable domain: KAGVTQTPRYLIKTRGQQVTLSCSPISGHRSVSWYQQTPGQGLQFLFEYFSETQRNKGNFPGRFSGRQFSNSRSEMNVSTLELGDSALYLCASISGVQGGTGELFFGEGSRLTVL.

The J gene is TRBJ2-3, the V gene TRBV19; no definite D call. The CDR3 contains 13 residues. Trimming left V 4 bases short and J 4 bases short, with 9 bases between. Germline values: CDR1 LNHDA, CDR2 SQIVND (reference sequence). CDR3 DNA: TGTGCCAGTAGTACCCCCTACTCAGATACGCAGTATTTT. Its protein is CASSTPYSDTQYF.

The V call is TRBV4-2, the J call TRBJ2-1, with 7 bases matching TRBD2. The CDR3 runs to 19 residues. The germline gives CDR1 LGHNA, CDR2 YNFKEQ. The J segment lost 1 base and the V segment lost 3 bases, leaving 15 bases of the junction unmatched. The CDR3 nucleotides read TGTGCCAGCAGCCAGGCCTCCGGAAGCGGGACTAAGTCCTACAATGAGCAGTTCTTC. It yields the protein CASSQASGSGTKSYNEQFF.

The V gene is TRBV2, the J gene TRBJ2-7; 10 bases match TRBD2. CDR1 and CDR2 (germline): SNHLY, FYNNEI. V shed 5 bases, J shed 4 bases, and the junction held 5 bases outside the gene matches. The length of the CDR3 is 14 residues. Here the CDR3 DNA reads TGTGCCAGCAGTCCGGGACTAGCGCTATACGAGCAGTACTTC. Its protein is CASSPGLALYEQYF.

CDR3 protein: CASSPGLAENTGELFF. DNA for the CDR3: TGTGCCAGCAGCCCCGGACTAGCGGAGAACACCGGGGAGCTGTTTTTT. The chain carries TRBV7-8 and TRBJ2-2; 10 nucleotides align to TRBD2. V lost 5 bases and J lost 1; bases outside the gene matches: 4. CDR1 is SGHVS, CDR2 FQNEAQ, per germline. The CDR3 extends over 16 amino acids.

V usage is TRBV10-2 and J usage is TRBJ2-1; D possibly corresponds to TRBD1 (6 bases). The V gene's germline CDR1 is WSHSY and CDR2 SAAADI. This CDR3 contains 17 residues. Trimming pared 0 bases from V and 8 bases from J, leaving 20 bases between. CDR3 protein: CASSESGASYAVHEQFF. The CDR3 nucleotides are TGCGCCAGCAGTGAGTCGGGGGCTAGCTATGCCGTCCATGAGCAGTTCTTC.

The chain combines TRBV10-1 with TRBJ2-7; 7 bases line up with TRBD1. The CDR3 runs 18 residues. Germline V lookup: CDR1 WNHNN, CDR2 SYGVQD (reference sequence). J was trimmed by 2 bases and V by 2 bases; bases with no gene match: 15. CDR3 nucleotides: TGCGCCAGCAGTGAGCGACAGGGTGATCCCCATCTTGCCTACGAGCAGTACTTC. It specifies CASSERQGDPHLAYEQYF.

The genes are TRBV30 and TRBJ1-1, with a tentative D call TRBD1 (5 bases). The CDR3 sequence is 13 residues long. Per the germline V gene, CDR1 is GTSNPN and CDR2 is SVGIG (reference sequence). V was pared by 8 bases and J by 1 base, with 14 bases between. CDR3 DNA: TGTGCCCACGTGGGGCGTCGGAACACTGAAGCTTTCTTT. Translated: CAHVGRRNTEAFF.

This rearrangement joins TRBV20-1 to TRBJ2-3; 8 bases agree with TRBD1. Germline CDR1 reads DFQATT; CDR2 reads SNEGSKA (reference sequence). This CDR3 has 15 amino acids. Trimming took 6 bases from V and 0 from J; bases not matched to a gene: 8. The CDR3 nucleotides are TGCAGTGCGAGTGACAGGGGAAGGAGCACAGATACGCAGTATTTT. Translating it yields CSASDRGRSTDTQYF.